The subject of this entry is one T cell receptor beta chain. Antigen unknown. Deep-level assay runs were performed. This table comes from immunoSEQ multiplex PCR, and its TCRdb copy is limited to in-frame clones, with some not included. Among approximately 2,300,000 clones listed, around 90% were seen once. The sample comes from a study of shared clonotypes between healthy human individuals. Study-wide findings and caveats: Between a handful of donors, naive CD4 clonotypes were shared at a level of approximately 5%. It was anticipated that sequencing depth would influence how many clonotypes donors shared. Sampling included only blood; tissue repertoires likely differ.

This CDR3 has 16 residues. The germline V gene has CDR1 SGHTA and CDR2 FQGTGA. V was trimmed by 3 bases and J by 6 bases, leaving 18 bases between them. Sequencing used naive CD4+ T cells from PBMCs. Subset in this sample: CD45RA+ positively selected. V is TRBV7-3 and J is TRBJ2-1, with D perhaps matching TRBD2 (6 bases). This clonotype was obtained from a man younger than 35 in good health. Some clones in this sample may be carry-over from other donors' samples. The chain's CDR3 is CASSLGGGISGNEQFF. CDR3 nucleotide sequence: TGTGCCAGCAGCTTGGGTGGCGGGATATCAGGCAATGAGCAGTTCTTC.